This TCR beta chain was sequenced during a study of Ad26.COV2.S vaccination and SARS-CoV-2 variants. Overall study: Donor was in the COV1001 Ad26.COV2.S trial arm. Each vaccinee took Ad26.COV2.S intramuscularly, once or twice 56 days apart.

Clones were sequenced by immunoSEQ multiplex PCR, and TCRdb holds only the in-frame ones, with some missing. The sample lists around 320,000 clones, 85% occurring once. The germline CDR1 and CDR2 sequences are SSHAT and FNYEAQ (reference sequence). The CDR3 has 16 amino acids. As to treatment: roughly 20 received Ad26.COV2.S at low or high dose, single or two shots; roughly 5 received placebo; per-sample allocation not given. Samples were taken on day 63 after the first vaccine or placebo injection. In regard to this clone: Its antigen remains unknown. One end of the junction fails to match germline, which may point to a read error.

The study's findings and limits: Measurement of non-spike TCR breadth gave similar results in vaccine and placebo recipients.

This chain links TRBV7-7 with TRBJ2-2; D might be TRBD2 (5 bases). Specimen: peripheral blood, collected in a trial of Ad26.COV2.S vaccine versus placebo. The clonotype originates from a person between 18 and 59 years old who received the Ad26.COV2.S COVID-19 vaccine or a placebo. Here the CDR3 reads CASSLTVVAHTGELFF. CDR3 bases: TGTGCTAGCAGCTTAACAGTAGTAGCGCACACCGGGGAGCTGTTTTTT.